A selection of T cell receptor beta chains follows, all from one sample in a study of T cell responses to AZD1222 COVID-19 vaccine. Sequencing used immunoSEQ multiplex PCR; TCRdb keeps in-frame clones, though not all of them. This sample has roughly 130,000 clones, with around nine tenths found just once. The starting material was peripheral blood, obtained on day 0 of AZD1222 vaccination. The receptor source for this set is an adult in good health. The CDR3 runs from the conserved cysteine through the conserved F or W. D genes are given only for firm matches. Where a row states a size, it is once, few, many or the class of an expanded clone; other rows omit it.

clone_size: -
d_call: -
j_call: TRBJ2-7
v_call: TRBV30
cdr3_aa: CAWSVRRGLESYEQYF
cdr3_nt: TGTGCCTGGAGTGTAAGGAGGGGGCTTGAATCCTACGAGCAGTACTTC

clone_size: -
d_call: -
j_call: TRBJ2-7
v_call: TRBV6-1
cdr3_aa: CASSEVEYGNSYEQYF
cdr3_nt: TGTGCCAGCAGTGAAGTAGAGTACGGAAACTCCTACGAGCAGTACTTC

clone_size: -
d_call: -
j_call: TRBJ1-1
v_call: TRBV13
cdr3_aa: CASSQRTVNTEAFF
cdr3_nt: TGTGCCAGCAGTCAGAGGACGGTGAACACTGAAGCTTTCTTT

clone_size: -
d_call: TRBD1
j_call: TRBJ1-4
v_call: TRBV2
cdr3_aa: CATQRTGLVSTNEKLFF
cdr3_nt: TGTGCCACACAGAGGACAGGGCTGGTTTCAACTAATGAAAAACTGTTTTTT

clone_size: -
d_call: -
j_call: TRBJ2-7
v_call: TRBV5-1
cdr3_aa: CASSGLAGEQYF
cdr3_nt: TGCGCCAGCAGCGGGCTAGCAGGGGAGCAGTACTTC

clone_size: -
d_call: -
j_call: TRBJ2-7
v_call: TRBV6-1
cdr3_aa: CASSESAGAVSYEQYF
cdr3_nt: TGTGCCAGCAGTGAAAGCGCAGGGGCGGTCTCCTACGAGCAGTACTTC

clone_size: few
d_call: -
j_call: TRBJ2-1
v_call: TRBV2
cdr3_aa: CASSEASPLNEQFF
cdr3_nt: TGTGCCAGCAGTGAAGCGAGCCCCTTAAATGAGCAGTTCTTC

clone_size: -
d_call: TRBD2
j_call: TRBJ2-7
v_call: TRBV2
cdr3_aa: CASSDDGRPSYEQYF
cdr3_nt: TGTGCCAGCAGTGACGACGGGAGGCCGTCCTACGAGCAGTACTTC

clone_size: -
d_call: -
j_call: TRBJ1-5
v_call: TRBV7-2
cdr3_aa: CASSLLGQPQHF
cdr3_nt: TGTGCCAGCAGCTTATTGGGTCAGCCCCAGCATTTT

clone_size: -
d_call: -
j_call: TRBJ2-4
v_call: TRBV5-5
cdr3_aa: CASSLTTTPGDF
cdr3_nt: TGTGCCAGCAGCTTGACAACTACGCCAGGGGACTTC

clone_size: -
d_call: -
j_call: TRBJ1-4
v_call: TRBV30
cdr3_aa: CAWSEPGLGEKLFF
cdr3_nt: TGTGCCTGGAGTGAACCAGGGTTGGGTGAAAAACTGTTTTTT

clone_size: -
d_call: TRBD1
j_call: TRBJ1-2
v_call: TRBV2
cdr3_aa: CASSGEGAGYGYTF
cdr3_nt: TGTGCCAGCAGTGGCGAGGGGGCAGGGTATGGCTACACCTTC

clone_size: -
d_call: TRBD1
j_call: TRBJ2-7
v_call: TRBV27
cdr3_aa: CATQETGTGLYEQYF
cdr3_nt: TGTGCCACCCAGGAGACCGGGACAGGGTTATACGAGCAGTACTTC

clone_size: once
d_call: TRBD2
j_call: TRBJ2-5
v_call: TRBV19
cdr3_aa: CASSIFQRAGGEETQYF
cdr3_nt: TGTGCCAGTAGTATTTTCCAGAGGGCGGGAGGAGAAGAGACCCAGTACTTC

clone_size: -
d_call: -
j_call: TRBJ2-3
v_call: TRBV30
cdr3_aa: CACRTTSTDTQYF
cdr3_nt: TGTGCCTGTAGGACCACTAGCACAGATACGCAGTATTTT

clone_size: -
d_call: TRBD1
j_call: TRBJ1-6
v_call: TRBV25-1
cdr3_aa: CASSRGTGAWSPLHF
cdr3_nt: TGTGCCAGCAGTCGGGGGACAGGGGCTTGGTCACCCCTCCACTTT

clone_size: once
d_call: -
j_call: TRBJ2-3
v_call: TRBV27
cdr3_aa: CASGDIVTDTQYF
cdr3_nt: TGTGCCAGCGGGGACATCGTCACAGATACGCAGTATTTT

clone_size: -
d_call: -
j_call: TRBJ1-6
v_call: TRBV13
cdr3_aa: CASSFGGQTFNSPLHF
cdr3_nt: TGTGCCAGCAGCTTCGGTGGACAGACCTTTAATTCACCCCTCCACTTT

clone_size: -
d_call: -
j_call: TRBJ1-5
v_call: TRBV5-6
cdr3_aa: CASSFGDSNQPQHF
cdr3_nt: TGTGCCAGCAGCTTCGGGGATAGCAATCAGCCCCAGCATTTT

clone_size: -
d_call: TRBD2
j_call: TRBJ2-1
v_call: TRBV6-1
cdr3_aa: CASSERERTSGYYNEQFF
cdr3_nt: TGTGCCAGCAGTGAAAGGGAGAGGACTAGCGGATACTACAATGAGCAGTTCTTC

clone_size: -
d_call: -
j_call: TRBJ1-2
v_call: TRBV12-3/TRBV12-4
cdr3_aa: CASSLSGGGYTF
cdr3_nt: TGTGCCAGCAGTTTGTCTGGGGGTGGCTACACCTTC

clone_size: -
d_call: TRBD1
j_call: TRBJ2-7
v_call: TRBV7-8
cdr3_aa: CASSPGQVYEQYF
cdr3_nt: TGTGCCAGCAGCCCCGGACAGGTCTACGAGCAGTACTTC

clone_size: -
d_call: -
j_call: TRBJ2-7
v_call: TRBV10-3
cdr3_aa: CAISESGYEQYF
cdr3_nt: TGTGCCATCAGTGAGTCAGGCTACGAGCAGTACTTC

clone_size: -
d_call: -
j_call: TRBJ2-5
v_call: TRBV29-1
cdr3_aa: CSVGEAMQETQYF
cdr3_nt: TGCAGCGTTGGAGAAGCGATGCAAGAGACCCAGTACTTC

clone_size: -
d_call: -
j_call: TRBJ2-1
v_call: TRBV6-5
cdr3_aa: CASSQDRVSYNEQFF
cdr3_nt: TGTGCCAGCTCGCAGGACAGAGTCTCCTACAATGAGCAGTTCTTC

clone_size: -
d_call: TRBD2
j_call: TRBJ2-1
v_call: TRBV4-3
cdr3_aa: CASSHGGGNEQFF
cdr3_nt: TGCGCCAGCAGCCACGGCGGGGGAAATGAGCAGTTCTTC

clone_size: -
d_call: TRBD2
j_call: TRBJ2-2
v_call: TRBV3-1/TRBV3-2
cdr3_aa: CASSQDELAGAAGELFF
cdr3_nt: TGTGCCAGCAGCCAAGATGAGCTAGCGGGAGCGGCCGGGGAGCTGTTTTTT

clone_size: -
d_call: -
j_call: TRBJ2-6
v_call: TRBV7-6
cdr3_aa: CASSLGRTAGSGANVLTF
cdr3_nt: TGTGCCAGCAGCTTAGGGCGTACAGCAGGGTCTGGGGCCAACGTCCTGACTTTC

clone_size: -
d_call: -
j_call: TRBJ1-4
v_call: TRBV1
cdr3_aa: CTSSQDGVGGPNEKLFF
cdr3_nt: TGCACCAGCAGCCAAGATGGAGTGGGTGGGCCTAATGAAAAACTGTTTTTT

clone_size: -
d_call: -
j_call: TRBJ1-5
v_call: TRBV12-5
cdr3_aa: CASGLGSYSNQPQHF
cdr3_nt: TGTGCTAGTGGTTTGGGCAGTTATAGCAATCAGCCCCAGCATTTT

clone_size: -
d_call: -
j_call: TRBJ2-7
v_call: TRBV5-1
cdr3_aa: CASSFDYAGWGEQYF
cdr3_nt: TGCGCCAGCAGCTTCGACTATGCGGGATGGGGGGAGCAGTACTTC

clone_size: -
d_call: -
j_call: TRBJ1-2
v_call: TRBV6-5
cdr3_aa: CASVGAGPLRGYTF
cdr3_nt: TGTGCCAGCGTGGGGGCGGGACCGCTACGAGGCTACACCTTC

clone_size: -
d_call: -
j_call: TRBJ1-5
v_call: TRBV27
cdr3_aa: CASSPAAGRVPTQPQHF
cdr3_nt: TGTGCCAGCAGTCCAGCCGCGGGCAGGGTGCCTACTCAGCCCCAGCATTTT

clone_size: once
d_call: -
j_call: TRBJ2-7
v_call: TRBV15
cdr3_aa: CATSTQTGGARDEQYF
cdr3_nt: TGTGCCACCAGCACACAAACTGGGGGGGCCCGTGACGAGCAGTACTTC

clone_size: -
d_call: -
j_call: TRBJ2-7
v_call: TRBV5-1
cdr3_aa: CASSPRGLYEQYF
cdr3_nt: TGCGCCAGCAGCCCACGGGGTCTCTACGAGCAGTACTTC

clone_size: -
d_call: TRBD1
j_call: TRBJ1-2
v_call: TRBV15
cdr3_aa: CATSDGQGDYGYTF
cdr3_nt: TGTGCCACCAGCGACGGACAGGGGGACTATGGCTACACCTTC

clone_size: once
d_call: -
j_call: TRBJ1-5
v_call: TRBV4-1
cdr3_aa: CASSQVGSRNQPQHF
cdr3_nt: TGCGCCAGCAGCCAAGTCGGCAGCCGGAATCAGCCCCAGCATTTT

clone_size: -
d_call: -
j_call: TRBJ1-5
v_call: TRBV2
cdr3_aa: CASSIERGNQPQHF
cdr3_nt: TGTGCCAGCAGTATCGAGAGAGGCAATCAGCCCCAGCATTTT

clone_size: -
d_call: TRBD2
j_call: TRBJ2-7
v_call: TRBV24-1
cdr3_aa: CATSDTSGGSYEQYF
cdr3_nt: TGTGCCACCAGTGACACTAGCGGGGGCTCCTACGAGCAGTACTTC

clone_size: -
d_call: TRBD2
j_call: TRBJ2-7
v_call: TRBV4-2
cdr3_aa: CASSNPLAGKSKTYEQYF
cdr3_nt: TGTGCCAGCAGCAACCCTCTAGCGGGCAAATCCAAAACCTACGAGCAGTACTTC

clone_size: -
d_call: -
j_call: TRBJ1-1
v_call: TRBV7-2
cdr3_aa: CASSRATGNTEAFF
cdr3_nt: TGTGCCAGCAGTCGGGCCACAGGGAACACTGAAGCTTTCTTT

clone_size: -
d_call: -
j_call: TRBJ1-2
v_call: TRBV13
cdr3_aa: CASSLSRQGSTF
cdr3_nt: TGTGCCAGCAGCCTAAGCCGGCAAGGAAGCACCTTC

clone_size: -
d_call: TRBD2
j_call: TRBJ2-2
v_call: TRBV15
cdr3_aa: CATSRGGDTGELFF
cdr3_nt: TGTGCCACCAGCAGGGGAGGGGACACCGGGGAGCTGTTTTTT

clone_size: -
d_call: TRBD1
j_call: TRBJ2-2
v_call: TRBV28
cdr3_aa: CASSDPGQIGELFF
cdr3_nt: TGTGCCAGCAGTGACCCGGGACAGATCGGGGAGCTGTTTTTT

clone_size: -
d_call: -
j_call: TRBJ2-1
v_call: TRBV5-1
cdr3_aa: CASCQGSPYNEQFF
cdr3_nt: TGCGCCAGCTGCCAGGGTAGCCCATACAATGAGCAGTTCTTC

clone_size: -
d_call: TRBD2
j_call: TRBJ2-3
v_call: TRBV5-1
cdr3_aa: CASSPGNSGNTDTQYF
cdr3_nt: TGCGCCAGCAGCCCAGGAAATAGCGGGAACACAGATACGCAGTATTTT

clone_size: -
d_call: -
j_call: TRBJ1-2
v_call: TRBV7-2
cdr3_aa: CASSLMGQVDGYTF
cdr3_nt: TGTGCCAGCAGCTTAATGGGGCAGGTGGATGGCTACACCTTC

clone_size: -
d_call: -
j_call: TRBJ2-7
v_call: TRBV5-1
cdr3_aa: CASSLESRYEQYF
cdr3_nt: TGCGCCAGCAGCTTGGAGAGTCGTTACGAGCAGTACTTC

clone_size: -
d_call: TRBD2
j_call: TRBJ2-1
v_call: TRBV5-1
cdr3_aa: CASSSSGNSYNEQFF
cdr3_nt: TGCGCCAGCAGCTCTAGCGGGAACTCCTACAATGAGCAGTTCTTC

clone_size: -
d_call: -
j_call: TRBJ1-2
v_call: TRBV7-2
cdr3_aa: CASSPPGNYGYTF
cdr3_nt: TGTGCCAGCAGCCCCCCGGGAAACTATGGCTACACCTTC

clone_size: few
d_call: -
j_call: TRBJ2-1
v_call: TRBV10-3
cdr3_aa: CAIMGDSPLPSNEQFF
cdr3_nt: TGTGCCATCATGGGGGACTCGCCGCTCCCTTCGAATGAGCAGTTCTTC

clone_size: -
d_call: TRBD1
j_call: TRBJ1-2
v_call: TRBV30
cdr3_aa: CAWRQGGGYTF
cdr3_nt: TGTGCCTGGAGGCAGGGGGGTGGCTACACCTTC

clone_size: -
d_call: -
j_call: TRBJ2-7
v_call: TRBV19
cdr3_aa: CASSPQVPSSEQYF
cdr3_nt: TGTGCCAGTAGCCCACAGGTACCCTCTTCCGAGCAGTACTTC

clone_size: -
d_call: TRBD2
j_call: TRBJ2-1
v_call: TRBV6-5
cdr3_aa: CASSRLAGEGEQFF
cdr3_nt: TGTGCCAGCAGTCGACTAGCGGGAGAAGGTGAGCAGTTCTTC

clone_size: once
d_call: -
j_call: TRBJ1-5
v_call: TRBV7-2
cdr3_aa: CASSSRGDSNQPQHF
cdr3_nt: TGTGCCAGCAGCTCCCGAGGGGATAGCAATCAGCCCCAGCATTTT

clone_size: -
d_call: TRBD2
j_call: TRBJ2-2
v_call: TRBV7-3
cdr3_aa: CASSFGRDAGELFF
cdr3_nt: TGTGCCAGCAGCTTCGGGAGGGATGCCGGGGAGCTGTTTTTT

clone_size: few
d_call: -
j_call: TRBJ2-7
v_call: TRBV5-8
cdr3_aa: CASSRQSSYEQYF
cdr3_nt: TGTGCCAGCAGCCGACAGAGCTCCTACGAGCAGTACTTC

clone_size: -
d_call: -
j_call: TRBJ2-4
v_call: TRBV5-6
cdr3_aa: CASSFPSGNIQYF
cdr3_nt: TGTGCCAGCAGCTTTCCCTCCGGGAACATTCAGTACTTC

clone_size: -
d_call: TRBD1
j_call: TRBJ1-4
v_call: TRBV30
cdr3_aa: CAWSSGQGEEKLFF
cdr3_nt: TGTGCCTGGAGTTCTGGACAGGGTGAAGAAAAACTGTTTTTT

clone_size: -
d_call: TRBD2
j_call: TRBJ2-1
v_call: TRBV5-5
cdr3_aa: CASSLSRETHEQFF
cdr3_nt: TGTGCCAGCAGCTTGTCGCGGGAGACACATGAGCAGTTCTTC